This T cell receptor beta chain was identified in a study of blood T cell repertoires in COVID-19. Study-level background: Whether acute or convalescent, the COVID-19 samples came from the United States, Italy and Spain. Sources were T cells, B-cell-depleted T cells, or PBMCs; the material itself was cDNA or gDNA.

Per the original methods: Researchers report that nucleated cell counts were estimated from reference gene primer amplification. Repertoires were generated with immunoSEQ multiplex PCR, while TCRdb's copy carries only in-frame clones and drops some. D and trimming were read from the DNA, whereas the V and J calls and clone size are those reported in that table. The sample gives more than 250,000 clones, over 75% of which show up once; 8.6% is in the top ten. Germline CDR1 and CDR2: MNHEY and SVGAGI. Trimming removed 2 bases from V and 4 bases from J, with 11 bases in between. This CDR3 contains 14 residues.

Material: peripheral blood. The receptor comes from a human donor in a cohort sampled during active COVID-19. The chain couples TRBV6-5 to TRBJ2-5, with D perhaps matching TRBD1 (6 bases). The CDR3 is CASSYPGAGETQYF. CDR3 nucleotide sequence: TGTGCCAGCAGTTACCCAGGGGCGGGAGAGACCCAGTACTTC.